What follows describes a single TCR beta chain. The sample is drawn from a study of Graves' ophthalmopathy and Graves' hyperthyroidism. Amplification targeted the TCR beta CDR3 regions, with RNA transcripts as the source material. First-round RT-PCR with HTBI primers preceded a second-round multiplex PCR. TCRdb re-derived calls from the multiplex PCR reads in MiXCR, one entry per CDR3 protein. The sample shows under 400,000 distinct CDR3 sequences, about a sixth of them seen only once. This clonotype was obtained from an adult man with Graves' ophthalmopathy. Input material: peripheral blood.

CDR3 DNA: TGTGCCACCAGCAGAGATAGGGCCTCAGTCGGGGAGCTGTTTTTT. This gives the protein CATSRDRASVGELFF. This rearrangement joins TRBV15 to TRBJ2-2; D is uncertain. Germline CDR1 is LNHNV and CDR2 is YYDKDF (reference sequence). Trimming removed 0 bases from V and 7 bases from J, with 12 bases in between. The length of the CDR3 is 15 residues. Full variable domain (rest looked up from reference TRBV15 and TRBJ2-2): DAMVIQNPRYQVTQFGKPVTLSCSQTLNHNVMYWYQQKSSQAPKLLFHYYDKDFNNEADTPDNFQSRRPNTSFCFLDIRSPGLGDTAMYLCATSRDRASVGELFFGEGSRLTVL.